These 18 T cell receptor beta chains share one sample of origin, sequenced in a study of shared clonotypes between healthy human individuals. Generated by immunoSEQ multiplex PCR, the TCRdb table keeps only in-frame clones and is missing some. The table lists roughly 320,000 clones, roughly 84% of them singletons, with around 15% in the top ten. The sample taken for sequencing was memory CD8+ T cells sorted from blood. As for subset: CD45RO+ cells pooled with CCR7-negative TemRA cells. These receptors were taken from a man aged 18 to 30 in good health.

This chain links TRBV27 with TRBJ1-5; 10 bases match TRBD1. Germline V gene sequence: CDR1 MNHEY, CDR2 SMNVEV (reference sequence). After removal of 6 bases from V and 5 bases from J, the junction contained 7 bases not matched to a gene. The CDR3 contains 15 residues. CDR3 residues: CASRWTGGRDQPQHF. DNA of the CDR3: TGTGCCAGCAGGTGGACAGGGGGGCGAGATCAGCCCCAGCATTTT.

The chain employs TRBV14 and TRBJ2-7; no clear D gene. V lost 1 base, J lost 3 bases, and 10 bases lay in between. The germline V gene encodes CDR1 SGHDN and CDR2 FVKESK. The CDR3 totals 14 residues. CDR3 sequence: CASSQGQNLYEQYF. CDR3 nucleotides: TGTGCCAGCAGCCAAGGTCAGAATCTCTACGAGCAGTACTTC.

The J gene is TRBJ1-6, the V gene TRBV7-2, with D maybe TRBD1 (5 bases). Germline V gives CDR1 SGHTA, CDR2 FQGNSA. The CDR3 contains 17 residues. V was trimmed by 1 base and J by 5 bases, leaving 15 bases between them. As DNA, the CDR3 is TGTGCCAGCAGCTTAGGCGTAGGGCCGGGGGATAATTCACCCCTCCACTTT. It translates to CASSLGVGPGDNSPLHF.

The V call is TRBV27, the J call TRBJ2-3; TRBD1 matches at 11 bases. The CDR3 runs 14 residues. The trim removed 5 bases at V and 4 bases at J, leaving 2 bases unmatched. Per germline, CDR1 MNHEY and CDR2 SMNVEV (reference sequence). The CDR3 DNA sequence: TGTGCCAGCAGTGGGACAGGGGGGTCAGATACGCAGTATTTT. It translates to CASSGTGGSDTQYF.

This clone showed up just once. The chain combines TRBV6-5 with TRBJ2-7, with no clear D. The CDR3 covers 13 residues. Deletions cut 4 bases from V and 2 bases from J, with 9 bases between. Germline-derived CDR1 and CDR2 are MNHEY and SVGAGI. CDR3: CASSLGWAYEQYF. The CDR3 coding sequence is TGTGCCAGCAGTTTGGGATGGGCCTACGAGCAGTACTTC.

This chain links TRBV2 with TRBJ2-3; either TRBD1 or TRBD2 may supply D (5 bases each). Germline V gene sequence: CDR1 SNHLY, CDR2 FYNNEI. Trimming removed 11 bases from V and 6 bases from J, with 18 bases in between. The CDR3 length is 13 residues. The CDR3 spells CAGNWRGTDTQYF. The DNA of the CDR3 is TGTGCCGGAAATTGGAGAGGGACGGATACGCAGTATTTT.

The V gene is TRBV7-9, the J gene TRBJ2-1, with TRBD1 identical over 9 bases. V was clipped by 4 bases and J by 4 bases; unmatched bases: 5. Germline lookup yields CDR1 SEHNR and CDR2 FQNEAQ (reference sequence). The CDR3 spans 15 residues. CDR3 residues: CASSSQGAGYNEQFF. DNA of the CDR3: TGTGCCAGCAGCTCACAGGGGGCAGGATACAATGAGCAGTTCTTC.

The chain has TRBV6-1 and TRBJ2-7; possible D gene TRBD1, 6 bases. The germline V and J ends were trimmed by 5 bases and 3 bases, with 14 bases remaining between them. The CDR3 is 14 amino acids. The V gene's germline CDR1 is MNHNS and CDR2 SASEGT. The CDR3 region has the DNA TGTGCCAGCAGTTTAAGACAGGCGTACTACGAGCAGTACTTC. This encodes CASSLRQAYYEQYF.

This chain uses TRBV7-9 with TRBJ2-7; TRBD1 might be the D (5 bases). V lost 5 bases to trimming and J lost 6 bases, with 11 bases between them. CDR3 length equals 12 residues. Germline CDR1 and CDR2: SEHNR and FQNEAQ (reference sequence). CDR3 DNA sequence: TGTGCCAGCAGCCAACAGGTGGCCGAGCAGTACTTC. Protein sequence: CASSQQVAEQYF.

The J gene is TRBJ2-7, the V gene TRBV9, with unresolved D. CDR3 length: 13 residues. Germline V gene data show CDR1 as SGDLS and CDR2 as YYNGEE. Trimming stripped 4 bases from V and 6 bases from J, with 14 bases between. The CDR3, as DNA: TGTGCCAGCAGCCCCTTCCTGGGCAGCGAGCAGTACTTC. Residues: CASSPFLGSEQYF.

The chain combines TRBV7-9 with TRBJ1-5; weak D call: TRBD1 (6 bases). The CDR3 runs to 16 residues. CDR1 is SEHNR and CDR2 is FQNEAQ in the germline V gene (reference sequence). V lost 4 bases, J lost 0 bases, and 13 bases lay in between. The CDR3 region is CASSSQDRDSNQPQHF. Here the CDR3 DNA reads TGTGCCAGCAGCTCCCAGGACAGAGATAGCAATCAGCCCCAGCATTTT.

V usage is TRBV10-3 and J usage is TRBJ2-1; D is possibly TRBD2 (7 bases). Trimming cost V 4 bases and J 7 bases, with 14 bases left between them. The CDR3 spans 14 residues. The V gene's germline CDR1 is ENHRY and CDR2 SYGVKD. CDR3 in DNA: TGTGCCATCAGTGCCGAGGGAGGGGGGAATGAGCAGTTCTTC. This gives the protein CAISAEGGGNEQFF.

J is TRBJ2-4 and V is TRBV11-2; 9 nucleotides match TRBD1. The CDR3 sequence is 17 residues long. The germline V gene encodes CDR1 SGHAT and CDR2 FQNNGV. Trimming removed 0 bases from V and 8 bases from J; junction bases left unmatched: 11. CDR3 loop: CASSLDPLGQGIYIQYF. Here the CDR3 DNA reads TGTGCCAGCAGCTTAGATCCGCTTGGACAGGGGATATACATTCAGTACTTC.

A single count supports this clone. Germline and junction disagree at one end, which may indicate a read error. V gene TRBV7-7 combines with J gene TRBJ2-7, with a weak D call TRBD1 (6 bases). The V gene's germline CDR1 is SSHAT and CDR2 FNYEAQ (reference sequence). The length of the CDR3 is 15 residues. CDR3 sequence reads: CASSLRWGPSYEQYF. CDR3 DNA: TGTGCTAGCAGCTTACGGTGGGGGCCCTCCTACGAGCAGTACTTC.

This clone was detected once. Other DNA sequences in this sample translate to the same CDR3. J is TRBJ1-1 and V is TRBV9; unclear D gene. The CDR3 has 13 amino acids. CDR1 and CDR2 (germline): SGDLS, YYNGEE. The ends were cut back, 1 base at V and 1 base at J, with 5 bases in the middle. CDR3 loop: CASSVSGNTEAFF. CDR3 sequence (DNA): TGTGCCAGCAGCGTAAGCGGGAACACTGAAGCTTTCTTT.

The chain links TRBV6-1 to TRBJ2-7; D unclear. CDR1 and CDR2 from the germline V gene are MNHNS and SASEGT. The CDR3 runs to 11 residues. The ends were cut back, 1 base at V and 5 bases at J, with 3 bases in the middle. CDR3 region: CASSEEHEQYF. DNA of the CDR3: TGTGCCAGCAGTGAAGAGCACGAGCAGTACTTC.

This sequence joins TRBV7-9 and TRBJ2-1; 13 bases fit TRBD2. V shed 3 bases and J 5 bases; nucleotides not matched to a gene: 4. The CDR3 has 16 amino acids. CDR1 is SEHNR, CDR2 FQNEAQ, per germline (reference sequence). DNA for the CDR3: TGTGCCAGCAGCTTCGGACTAGCGGGAGAGGACAATGAGCAGTTCTTC. Residues: CASSFGLAGEDNEQFF.

The rearrangement joins TRBV5-6 to TRBJ2-7, with no clear D. Germline CDR1 is SGHDT and CDR2 is YYEEEE. CDR3 length: 15 amino acids. The V end was cut by 0 bases, the J end by 3 bases, with 13 bases between. This CDR3 reads CASSLAYWQFYEQYF. The CDR3 DNA follows: TGTGCCAGCAGCTTGGCCTACTGGCAGTTCTACGAGCAGTACTTC.